A single sample is the source of the 24 T cell receptor beta chains below, sequenced in a study of T cell responses to AZD1222 COVID-19 vaccine. Libraries were prepared by immunoSEQ multiplex PCR; TCRdb keeps only in-frame clonotypes and omits some of them. The sample has some 150,000 clones; approximately 90% are singletons. Material: peripheral blood, obtained 28 days after the second AZD1222 dose. These receptors all come from an adult who received the AZD1222 COVID-19 vaccine.

The CDR3 protein is CASSYNLAGYNEQFF. The CDR3 region has the DNA TGTGCCAGCAGTTACAACCTAGCGGGTTACAATGAGCAGTTCTTC. The genes are TRBV6-2 or TRBV6-3 and TRBJ2-1; 8 bases line up with TRBD2. After removal of 2 bases from V and 4 bases from J, the junction contained 4 bases not matched to a gene. Looked up from germline, CDR1 is MNHEY and CDR2 is SVGEGT. The CDR3 contains 15 residues.

This clone was picked up one time. J is TRBJ2-7 and V is TRBV11-2; D remains ambiguous. Germline-derived CDR1 and CDR2 are SGHAT and FQNNGV. CDR3 length equals 16 residues. V gave up 1 base and J gave up 2 bases, with 15 bases separating them. CDR3 bases: TGTGCCAGCAGCTTAGGGCGACGGGCGCTCCCCTACGAGCAGTACTTC. Translated: CASSLGRRALPYEQYF.

This clone appeared a single time. This chain uses TRBV6-5 with TRBJ1-5, with 12 bases aligning to TRBD1. V trimming: 6 bases; J trimming: 7 bases; junction bases outside the gene matches: 7. The CDR3 sequence is 15 residues long. Germline lookup yields CDR1 MNHEY and CDR2 SVGAGI. CDR3 sequence (DNA): TGTGCCAGCAGCGCCGGGACAGGGGGCCCACAGCCCCAGCATTTT. Its translation: CASSAGTGGPQPQHF.

The V and J genes are TRBV3-1 (or the pseudogene TRBV3-2) and TRBJ2-1; TRBD2 matches at 8 bases. This CDR3 region has 16 residues. With 4 bases clipped from V and 2 bases from J, the junction kept 7 bases outside the gene matches. Per the germline V gene, CDR1 is LGHDT and CDR2 is YNNKEL (reference sequence). CDR3 DNA: TGTGCCAGCAGCCCCCCTGGTAGCGGGACCTACAATGAGCAGTTCTTC. The encoded protein is CASSPPGSGTYNEQFF.

The rearrangement links TRBV3-1 (or the pseudogene TRBV3-2) to TRBJ2-5, with TRBD1 as a possible D gene (6 bases). V was clipped by 1 base and J by 4 bases, with 16 bases between them. CDR3 length: 16 amino acids. Germline CDR1 and CDR2: LGHDT and YNNKEL (reference sequence). CDR3 region: CASSQVEGVRRETQYF. The CDR3 bases are TGTGCCAGCAGCCAAGTAGAGGGGGTTAGGCGAGAGACCCAGTACTTC.

The chain carries TRBV6-5 and TRBJ1-5; D gene unclear. Trimming shortened V by 3 bases and J by 0 bases, and 3 bases separated the two germline ends. Germline V gene data show CDR1 as MNHEY and CDR2 as SVGAGI. This CDR3 spans 13 amino acids. CDR3 region: CASSYDSNQPQHF. DNA of the CDR3: TGTGCCAGCAGTTATGATAGCAATCAGCCCCAGCATTTT.

This chain joins TRBV9 and TRBJ1-6; D is uncertain. Germline loops: CDR1 SGDLS, CDR2 YYNGEE. This CDR3 is built from 15 residues. V was shortened by 5 bases and J by 7 bases, with 16 bases between the two germline ends. The CDR3 nucleotides are TGTGCCAGCAGGATGGGAGAAGGCCCCAATTCACCCCTCCACTTT. Translation gives CASRMGEGPNSPLHF.

The gene calls are TRBV4-2 and TRBJ1-2; 11 nucleotides align to TRBD1. The CDR3 sequence is 15 residues long. Germline V gene data show CDR1 as LGHNA and CDR2 as YNFKEQ. V shed 4 bases, J shed 4 bases, and the junction held 5 bases outside the gene matches. CDR3 coding DNA: TGTGCCAGCAGCCCTCCGGACAGGGGGCTCTATGGCTACACCTTC. Protein: CASSPPDRGLYGYTF.

The V gene is TRBV2, the J gene TRBJ1-2; 8 nucleotides line up with TRBD1. Losses at the gene ends were 6 bases for V and 2 bases for J; bases not matched to a gene: 5. Germline CDR1 SNHLY, CDR2 FYNNEI. This CDR3 is built from 14 residues. The CDR3 is CASSAGQGNYGYTF. As DNA, the CDR3 is TGTGCCAGCAGCGCAGGACAGGGCAACTATGGCTACACCTTC.

This chain uses TRBV10-3 with TRBJ1-1; 11 bases match TRBD1. The germline V gene has CDR1 ENHRY and CDR2 SYGVKD. V lost 6 bases to trimming and J lost 10 bases; unmatched junction nucleotides: 13. This CDR3 region has 15 residues. In DNA, the CDR3 is TGTGCCATCAGGGCGGACAGGGGGCGAAGCTCGAGAGCTTTCTTT. Protein: CAIRADRGRSSRAFF.

The V gene is TRBV7-2, the J gene TRBJ1-1, with D hard to call. Trimming took off 5 bases at V and 1 base at J, with 11 bases between the two ends. The germline gives CDR1 SGHTA, CDR2 FQGNSA. The CDR3 totals 14 residues. CDR3 amino acids: CASSPRPGNTEAFF. In DNA, the CDR3 is TGTGCCAGCAGCCCACGACCGGGGAACACTGAAGCTTTCTTT.

The chain carries TRBV27 and TRBJ1-2; 7 bases map to TRBD1. The CDR3 extends over 13 amino acids. The germline gives CDR1 MNHEY, CDR2 SMNVEV (reference sequence). The J segment lost 5 bases and the V segment lost 3 bases, leaving 3 bases of the junction unmatched. CDR3 in DNA: TGTGCCAGCAGTTTGGGACAGATGTATGGCTACACCTTC. It specifies CASSLGQMYGYTF.

This clone showed up just once. The chain couples TRBV4-3 to TRBJ1-5, with D unclear. V lost 3 bases to trimming and J lost 1 base, with 22 bases between them. This CDR3 is built from 19 residues. Germline V gives CDR1 LGHNA, CDR2 YSLEER. The CDR3 is CASSHARPSEVGSNQPQHF. The CDR3 nucleotides are TGCGCCAGCAGCCATGCACGACCATCGGAGGTCGGGAGCAATCAGCCCCAGCATTTT.

This sequence joins TRBV9 and TRBJ2-7; the match to TRBD2 covers 8 bases. The CDR3 spans 15 residues. Germline lookup yields CDR1 SGDLS and CDR2 YYNGEE. J was trimmed by 5 bases and V by 0 bases; bases with no gene match: 7. CDR3 nucleotide sequence: TGTGCCAGCAGCGTAGCCCCAGCGGGGGAGAACGAGCAGTACTTC. Protein product: CASSVAPAGENEQYF.

This chain connects TRBV5-6 to TRBJ2-1, with 13 bases matching TRBD2. Germline CDR1 and CDR2: SGHDT and YYEEEE. V dropped 3 bases and J dropped 0; count of bases not matched to a gene: 0. There are 16 residues in the CDR3. The CDR3 DNA follows: TGTGCCAGCAGCTGGACTAGCGGGGGCTCCTACAATGAGCAGTTCTTC. This gives the protein CASSWTSGGSYNEQFF.

The V and J genes are TRBV10-3 and TRBJ1-2; 7 positions agree with TRBD1. This CDR3 is built from 13 residues. CDR1 ENHRY and CDR2 SYGVKD come from the germline V gene. The trim removed 11 bases at V and 4 bases at J, leaving 10 bases unmatched. CDR3 coding DNA: TGTGCCCTGGGGCCTACAGGGGTCTATGGCTACACCTTC. Its translation is CALGPTGVYGYTF.

This clone came up once. The rearrangement uses TRBV21-1 and TRBJ2-5; the table's D call, TRBD2, has no DNA check behind it. TRBV21-1 is tagged as a pseudogene. The CDR3 loop spans 15 amino acids. CDR3 nucleotides: TGTGCCAGCAACTGGACTAGCGGGAGCCAAGAGACCCAGTACTTC. Translation gives CASNWTSGSQETQYF.

This chain joins TRBV5-4 and TRBJ1-1; D is perhaps TRBD1 (6 bases). The germline V and J ends were trimmed by 4 bases and 0 bases, with 16 bases remaining between them. From germline, CDR1 is SGHNT and CDR2 YYREEE (reference sequence). The CDR3 length is 16 residues. The CDR3 spells CASSPGTQLLNTEAFF. In DNA form, the CDR3 reads TGTGCCAGCAGCCCAGGGACACAACTATTGAACACTGAAGCTTTCTTT.

This clone was seen a single time. The rearrangement joins TRBV18 to TRBJ2-2; D may be TRBD1 (6 bases). Per the germline V gene, CDR1 is KGHSH and CDR2 is LQKENI. The V end was cut by 0 bases, the J end by 9 bases, with 17 bases between. CDR3 size: 16 residues. CDR3 in amino acids: CASSPPLVRGFRELFF. The CDR3 coding sequence is TGTGCCAGCTCACCACCGCTAGTAAGGGGGTTCCGGGAGCTGTTTTTT.

This chain joins TRBV27 and TRBJ2-7; 8 positions agree with TRBD1. The CDR3 spans 16 residues. V trimming: 5 bases; J trimming: 0 bases; junction bases outside the gene matches: 9. The V gene's germline CDR1 is MNHEY and CDR2 SMNVEV (reference sequence). CDR3 in DNA: TGTGCCAGCAGTCCGTCGACAGGGGAGTACTCCTACGAGCAGTACTTC. It translates to CASSPSTGEYSYEQYF.

The chain links TRBV2 to TRBJ1-5; D gene ambiguous. This CDR3 contains 12 residues. CDR1 and CDR2 (germline): SNHLY, FYNNEI. V was shortened by 5 bases and J by 10 bases, with 12 bases between the two germline ends. CDR3 sequence: CASSSDTQPQHF. The CDR3 nucleotides are TGTGCCAGCAGTTCCGATACCCAACCCCAGCATTTT.

The chain has TRBV7-2 and TRBJ1-1; no clear D. Germline assignment: CDR1 SGHTA and CDR2 FQGNSA. This CDR3 contains 15 residues. V lost 5 bases and J 3 bases, leaving 16 bases between the germline ends. As DNA, the CDR3 is TGTGCCAGCAGCCCCCCCGTGGGGTTGGACACTGAAGCTTTCTTT. Translation gives CASSPPVGLDTEAFF.

The chain joins TRBV15 to TRBJ1-2; D is perhaps TRBD1 (6 bases). The CDR3 covers 12 residues. Trimming pared 4 bases from V and 4 bases from J, leaving 7 bases between. Germline assignment: CDR1 LNHNV and CDR2 YYDKDF (reference sequence). CDR3 amino acids: CATSTRGYGYTF. The DNA for the CDR3 is TGTGCCACCAGCACCAGGGGCTATGGCTACACCTTC. Based on the CDR3 plus reference TRBV15 and TRBJ1-2, the full variable domain is DAMVIQNPRYQVTQFGKPVTLSCSQTLNHNVMYWYQQKSSQAPKLLFHYYDKDFNNEADTPDNFQSRRPNTSFCFLDIRSPGLGDTAMYLCATSTRGYGYTFGSGTRLTVV.

The chain couples TRBV9 to TRBJ2-2; the D is unclear. Per the germline V gene, CDR1 is SGDLS and CDR2 is YYNGEE. Trimming removed 0 bases from V and 2 bases from J, with 11 bases in between. This CDR3 contains 16 residues. The CDR3 DNA is TGTGCCAGCAGCGTAGCCAGGTTGTTAAACACCGGGGAGCTGTTTTTT. It yields the protein CASSVARLLNTGELFF.